This TCR beta chain was sequenced for a study of vaccination effects on CD4 cells after COVID-19. Across the whole study: Vaccine administered to participants consisted of two doses of either BNT162b2 or mRNA-1273. PBMC were cultured at around 2 million per well with approximately 9 IU/ml IL-2 and 7.5 to 10 ug/ml peptides.

Profiling relied on immunoSEQ multiplex PCR, and the TCRdb table lists in-frame clones only, not all of them. The sample holds under 30,000 clones, less than 75% seen once. Cells that had been cultured for 10 days were the source of isolated CD4+ T cells. Half-medium changes using IL-2 medium occurred on days 3 and 7. The CDR3 is made up of 17 amino acids. Per germline, CDR1 SGHRS and CDR2 YFSETQ. The V gene end was trimmed by 4 bases and the J gene end by 2 bases; junction bases not matched to a gene: 4. With respect to this clone: Antigen unknown.

This sample comprised CD4+ T cells from PBMCs cultured without peptide, obtained before COVID-19 vaccination. The source is a human donor who received a COVID-19 vaccine. The V and J genes are TRBV5-1 and TRBJ2-1; TRBD2 agrees at 15 bases. CDR3 loop: CASSRGLAGGTYNEQFF. CDR3 nucleotides: TGCGCCAGCAGCCGGGGACTAGCGGGAGGTACCTACAATGAGCAGTTCTTC.